Following are 29 T cell receptor beta chains from one sample sequenced in a study of cytomegalovirus exposure and HLA in healthy donors. Using immunoSEQ multiplex PCR, the repertoire was profiled, and TCRdb retains in-frame clones only, with some absent. The sample lists 150,000 to 160,000 clones; about 86% were seen once. Sequencing used PBMCs. The receptors shown here come from a human donor in good health.

Turning to this clone: Mismatch with germline at one junction end may stem from a read error. The genes are TRBV7-7 and TRBJ2-7; TRBD1 agrees at 8 bases. The germline V gene encodes CDR1 SSHAT and CDR2 FNYEAQ (reference sequence). The CDR3 consists of 13 residues. The DNA of the CDR3 is TGTGCTAGCAGCTTTGACAGGGGCTACGAGCAGTACTTC. Its protein is CASSFDRGYEQYF.

This sequence joins TRBV7-2 and TRBJ2-3; 9 bases align to TRBD2. The CDR3 is 17 amino acids. J lost 3 bases, V lost 2 bases, and 9 bases had no gene match. Germline V gene data show CDR1 as SGHTA and CDR2 as FQGNSA. CDR3 sequence (DNA): TGTGCCAGCAGCTTAAGGCTAGCGGGGTATAGTACAGATACGCAGTATTTT. It specifies CASSLRLAGYSTDTQYF. Drawing the rest from reference TRBV7-2 and TRBJ2-3, the complete variable domain is GAGVSQSPSNKVTEKGKDVELRCDPISGHTALYWYRQSLGQGLEFLIYFQGNSAPDKSGLPSDRFSAERTGGSVSTLTIQRTQQEDSAVYLCASSLRLAGYSTDTQYFGPGTRLTVL.

This chain uses TRBV5-6 with TRBJ1-1; D is unresolved. The CDR3 has 11 residues. Trimming took off 3 bases at V and 8 bases at J, with 8 bases between the two ends. CDR1 is SGHDT and CDR2 is YYEEEE in the germline V gene. The CDR3 spells CASSSLEEAFF. The CDR3 DNA reads as TGTGCCAGCAGCTCGCTAGAGGAAGCTTTCTTT. The full variable domain, completed using reference TRBV5-6 and TRBJ1-1, is DAGVTQSPTHLIKTRGQQVTLRCSPKSGHDTVSWYQQALGQGPQFIFQYYEEEERQRGNFPDRFSGHQFPNYSSELNVNALLLGDSALYLCASSSLEEAFFGQGTRLTVV.

This clone has only a few counts. In DNA form, the CDR3 reads TGCGCCAGCAGCTCACCCGACAGGGCCGGTGGCTACACCTTC. This encodes CASSSPDRAGGYTF. This rearrangement joins TRBV5-1 to TRBJ1-2; 7 bases agree with TRBD1. The CDR3 length is 14 residues. Germline V gene data show CDR1 as SGHRS and CDR2 as YFSETQ. V lost 3 bases and J lost 7; bases outside the gene matches: 9. Complete variable domain (other parts from reference TRBV5-1 and TRBJ1-2): KAGVTQTPRYLIKTRGQQVTLSCSPISGHRSVSWYQQTPGQGLQFLFEYFSETQRNKGNFPGRFSGRQFSNSRSEMNVSTLELGDSALYLCASSSPDRAGGYTFGSGTRLTVV.

The chain joins TRBV29-1 to TRBJ2-3; 12 bases are shared with TRBD2. This CDR3 is built from 17 residues. V was clipped by 1 base and J by 2 bases; unmatched bases: 7. Germline assignment: CDR1 SQVTM and CDR2 ANQGSEA. The CDR3 DNA reads as TGCAGCGTTGAAGTCCCGCGACTAGCGGGAGACACAGATACGCAGTATTTT. It yields the protein CSVEVPRLAGDTDTQYF.

This chain uses TRBV7-3 with TRBJ1-6; the match to TRBD1 covers 10 bases. The CDR3 runs 15 residues. Germline V gene sequence: CDR1 SGHTA, CDR2 FQGTGA. J lost 14 bases, V lost 6 bases, and 13 bases had no gene match. CDR3 in amino acids: CASSLTGTGAPTLHF. In DNA, the CDR3 is TGTGCCAGCAGTTTGACCGGGACAGGGGCTCCAACCCTCCACTTT.

CDR3 loop: CASSPGTSSTSDEQFF. Here the CDR3 DNA reads TGCGCCAGCAGCCCAGGGACTAGCAGCACCTCCGATGAGCAGTTCTTC. The J gene is TRBJ2-1, the V gene TRBV5-1, with 9 bases lining up with TRBD2. From germline, CDR1 is SGHRS and CDR2 YFSETQ. V gave up 4 bases and J gave up 8 bases; unmatched junction bases: 13. CDR3 length: 16 amino acids.

In this sample, this clone turned up once. The chain links TRBV7-9 to TRBJ1-6; a possible D gene is TRBD1 (5 bases). Germline V gene data show CDR1 as SEHNR and CDR2 as FQNEAQ (reference sequence). The CDR3 is 14 amino acids. V dropped 4 bases and J dropped 7 bases, with 11 bases sitting between them. The CDR3 is CASSSPDRNSPLHF. In DNA, the CDR3 is TGTGCCAGCAGCTCGCCCGACAGAAATTCACCCCTCCACTTT.

The chain recombines TRBV7-9 with TRBJ1-1; a possible D gene is TRBD1 (6 bases). Deletions cut 2 bases from V and 0 bases from J, with 13 bases between. CDR1 is SEHNR and CDR2 is FQNEAQ in the germline V gene (reference sequence). The length of the CDR3 is 16 residues. CDR3 residues: CASSLPRQAMNTEAFF. The DNA for the CDR3 is TGTGCCAGCAGCTTACCCCGACAGGCTATGAACACTGAAGCTTTCTTT.

This chain connects TRBV6-6 to TRBJ2-7; perhaps TRBD2 as D (6 bases). Germline values: CDR1 MNHNY, CDR2 SVGAGI (reference sequence). Trimming left V 4 bases short and J 9 bases short, with 16 bases between. This CDR3 spans 13 amino acids. The DNA for the CDR3 is TGTGCCAGCAGTTTTTCGGGGGAGAGGTGGCAGTACTTC. This translates into CASSFSGERWQYF.

The chain employs TRBV29-1 and TRBJ2-3, with 7 bases identical to TRBD2. Trimming took 4 bases from V and 3 from J; bases not matched to a gene: 4. The CDR3 contains 13 residues. The germline gives CDR1 SQVTM, CDR2 ANQGSEA. This CDR3 is CSVGGGLTDTQYF. The CDR3 region has the DNA TGCAGCGTTGGGGGAGGGCTAACAGATACGCAGTATTTT.

The chain links TRBV6-5 to TRBJ1-2; weak D call: TRBD1 (6 bases). Deletions cut 2 bases from V and 8 bases from J, with 12 bases between. This CDR3 has 13 amino acids. The germline gives CDR1 MNHEY, CDR2 SVGAGI. Here the CDR3 DNA reads TGTGCCAGCAGTTACACCCGACAGGCGGGCTACACCTTC. It specifies CASSYTRQAGYTF.

The chain recombines TRBV13 with TRBJ2-5, with D tentatively TRBD1 (6 bases). The length of the CDR3 is 13 residues. CDR1 is PRHDT and CDR2 is FYEKMQ in the germline V gene (reference sequence). Trimming shortened V by 4 bases and J by 3 bases, and 9 bases separated the two germline ends. The CDR3 nucleotides read TGTGCCAGCAGCTCGCGACAGGAAGAGACCCAGTACTTC. Translation gives CASSSRQEETQYF.

The V gene is TRBV9, the J gene TRBJ2-5; D gene unclear. V lost 0 bases and J 1 base, leaving 10 bases between the germline ends. The CDR3 runs to 15 residues. Looked up from germline, CDR1 is SGDLS and CDR2 is YYNGEE. The CDR3: CASSVGAGSQETQYF. The CDR3 DNA reads TGTGCCAGCAGCGTAGGGGCAGGTTCCCAAGAGACCCAGTACTTC.

The rearrangement uses TRBV29-1 and TRBJ1-1; D is uncertain. The CDR3 is made up of 13 amino acids. The V end was cut by 6 bases, the J end by 4 bases, with 15 bases between. Per germline, CDR1 SQVTM and CDR2 ANQGSEA. CDR3 residues: CSVKRDHTTEAFF. In DNA, the CDR3 is TGCAGCGTCAAGAGGGATCATACCACTGAAGCTTTCTTT.

The rearrangement uses TRBV6-1 and TRBJ2-3; D is unresolved. Trimming took 0 bases from V and 7 from J, leaving 5 bases between them. CDR1 is MNHNS and CDR2 is SASEGT in the germline V gene. The CDR3 consists of 12 residues. Here the CDR3 reads CASSEAGYTQYF. CDR3 bases: TGTGCCAGCAGTGAAGCCGGTTATACGCAGTATTTT.

The genes are TRBV7-9 and TRBJ2-2, with D possibly TRBD2 on 6 matching bases. CDR3 length: 14 residues. The V end was cut by 5 bases, the J end by 7 bases, with 14 bases between. Germline-derived CDR1 and CDR2 are SEHNR and FQNEAQ (reference sequence). CDR3 DNA sequence: TGTGCCAGCAGCCCACAGGCGCGGGACGGGGAGCTGTTTTTT. Amino acid sequence: CASSPQARDGELFF.

This chain uses TRBV12-5 with TRBJ2-5; 10 nucleotides agree with TRBD1. Germline V gene lookup returns CDR1 LGHNT and CDR2 FRNRAP. V dropped 1 base and J dropped 2; count of bases not matched to a gene: 7. The CDR3 contains 17 residues. The CDR3 DNA sequence: TGTGCTAGTGGTTTGGGGTTCCGGGACAGGGGACAAGAGACCCAGTACTTC. As protein: CASGLGFRDRGQETQYF.

The J gene is TRBJ1-1, the V gene TRBV10-3; D remains ambiguous. CDR3 length equals 16 residues. Looked up from germline, CDR1 is ENHRY and CDR2 is SYGVKD. V was trimmed by 4 bases and J by 1 base, leaving 16 bases between them. CDR3 loop: CAISGTKTEGNTEAFF. In nucleotides, the CDR3 is TGTGCCATCAGTGGGACGAAGACGGAGGGGAACACTGAAGCTTTCTTT.

CDR3 region: CASSPRQIMNTEAFF. The CDR3 DNA reads as TGTGCCAGCAGCCCGAGACAGATAATGAACACTGAAGCTTTCTTT. The chain couples TRBV11-1 to TRBJ1-1; tentative D call: TRBD1 (5 bases). Trimming removed 5 bases at V and 0 bases at J, with 13 bases between. The CDR3 sequence is 15 residues long. Per the germline V gene, CDR1 is SGHAT and CDR2 is FQDESV (reference sequence).

This chain links TRBV7-3 with TRBJ2-5; D is perhaps TRBD2 (6 bases). From germline, CDR1 is SGHTA and CDR2 FQGTGA. Trimming took off 6 bases at V and 5 bases at J, with 19 bases between the two ends. This CDR3 comprises 15 residues. The CDR3 reads CASSYRGFLGETQYF. In DNA form, the CDR3 reads TGTGCCAGCAGTTACCGGGGGTTTTTGGGGGAGACCCAGTACTTC. The variable domain in full, completed from reference TRBV7-3 and TRBJ2-5, reads GAGVSQTPSNKVTEKGKYVELRCDPISGHTALYWYRQSLGQGPEFLIYFQGTGAADDSGLPNDRFFAVRPEGSVSTLKIQRTERGDSAVYLCASSYRGFLGETQYFGPGTRLLVL.

The chain carries TRBV18 and TRBJ1-1; D remains ambiguous. The CDR3 extends over 17 amino acids. Germline assignment: CDR1 KGHSH and CDR2 LQKENI. Trimming took 3 bases from V and 5 from J, leaving 22 bases between them. The CDR3 spells CASSPSSKVAGSTEAFF. The CDR3 DNA is TGTGCCAGCTCACCTTCCTCCAAGGTGGCGGGGAGTACTGAAGCTTTCTTT.

The chain joins TRBV2 to TRBJ1-1; D not certain. V lost 7 bases and J 1 base, leaving 4 bases between the germline ends. The CDR3 totals 11 residues. CDR1 is SNHLY and CDR2 is FYNNEI in the germline V gene. The CDR3 is CASIWNTEAFF. The CDR3 DNA reads TGTGCCAGCATCTGGAACACTGAAGCTTTCTTT.

The rearrangement joins TRBV30 to TRBJ2-1; 10 bases agree with TRBD2. After removal of 4 bases from V and 7 bases from J, the junction contained 7 bases not matched to a gene. Germline values: CDR1 GTSNPN, CDR2 SVGIG (reference sequence). The CDR3 extends over 14 amino acids. The CDR3 nucleotides are TGTGCCTGGAACCTAGCGGGAGTGGGGAATGAGCAGTTCTTC. This codes for CAWNLAGVGNEQFF.

The rearrangement uses TRBV6-1 and TRBJ2-4, with D uncertain. Per germline, CDR1 MNHNS and CDR2 SASEGT. V lost 2 bases to trimming and J lost 9 bases, with 5 bases between them. The CDR3 has 11 residues. The CDR3 region is CASSESLIQYF. CDR3 in DNA: TGTGCCAGCAGTGAATCACTCATTCAGTACTTC.

This CDR3 is CASSETGGNEQFF. The CDR3, as DNA: TGTGCCAGCAGTGAGACAGGAGGCAATGAGCAGTTCTTC. The rearrangement uses TRBV2 and TRBJ2-1, with a tentative D call TRBD1 (6 bases). Looked up from germline, CDR1 is SNHLY and CDR2 is FYNNEI. The CDR3 spans 13 residues. With 3 bases removed from V and 6 bases from J, the gap between germline ends came to 9 bases.

The rearrangement joins TRBV25-1 to TRBJ2-1; no firm D call. This CDR3 is 14 amino acids long. Germline lookup yields CDR1 MGHDK and CDR2 SYGVNS. V dropped 3 bases and J dropped 0 bases, with 6 bases sitting between them. This chain's CDR3 is CASSEESSYNEQFF. DNA of the CDR3: TGTGCCAGCAGTGAGGAGAGCTCCTACAATGAGCAGTTCTTC. The full variable domain, in which reference TRBV25-1 and TRBJ2-1 provide the parts outside the CDR3, is EADIYQTPRYLVIGTGKKITLECSQTMGHDKMYWYQQDPGMELHLIHYSYGVNSTEKGDLSSESTVSRIRTEHFPLTLESARPSHTSQYLCASSEESSYNEQFFGPGTRLTVL.

The chain uses TRBV5-6 and TRBJ1-4, with D hard to call. CDR1 is SGHDT and CDR2 is YYEEEE in the germline V gene. Deletions cut 3 bases from V and 7 bases from J, with 13 bases between. The CDR3 is 14 amino acids. CDR3 bases: TGTGCCAGCAGCTCCCAAAGACGCGGTGAAAAACTGTTTTTT. Protein: CASSSQRRGEKLFF. The variable domain in full, completed from reference TRBV5-6 and TRBJ1-4, reads DAGVTQSPTHLIKTRGQQVTLRCSPKSGHDTVSWYQQALGQGPQFIFQYYEEEERQRGNFPDRFSGHQFPNYSSELNVNALLLGDSALYLCASSSQRRGEKLFFGSGTQLSVL.

The chain recombines TRBV28 with TRBJ1-4; the D is unclear. V lost 2 bases and J 8 bases, leaving 12 bases between the germline ends. CDR3 length equals 14 residues. The germline gives CDR1 MDHEN, CDR2 SYDVKM. CDR3 nucleotides: TGTGCCAGCAGTTTAGGAGGGCGGGAGGAAAAACTGTTTTTT. Translating it yields CASSLGGREEKLFF.